Following are 21 T cell receptor beta chains from one sample sequenced in a study of blood T cell repertoires in COVID-19. Assay used: immunoSEQ multiplex PCR; TCRdb lists only in-frame clones, some missing. Of some 300,000 clones in the sample, around 90% were seen once. Source material: peripheral blood. The receptors originated from a woman between 35 and 50 years old with COVID-19, enrolled during active disease.

The genes are TRBV10-3 and TRBJ1-3; D is undetermined. V shed 2 bases and J shed 2 bases, with 7 bases lying between them. The germline gives CDR1 ENHRY, CDR2 SYGVKD. The CDR3 consists of 14 residues. The CDR3 bases are TGTGCCATCAGTGAGGGCAGCGCTGGAAACACCATATATTTT. Translating gives CAISEGSAGNTIYF.

This chain uses TRBV28 with TRBJ1-2; D is ambiguous. Germline V lookup: CDR1 MDHEN, CDR2 SYDVKM. The CDR3 is made up of 10 amino acids. Trimming left V 9 bases short and J 8 bases short, with 10 bases between. The CDR3 coding sequence is TGTGCCAGTCGGCAGACAGGCTACACCTTC. Translation: CASRQTGYTF.

The rearrangement uses TRBV5-1 and TRBJ1-1; 7 bases match TRBD1. The CDR3 is 16 residues long. Germline loops: CDR1 SGHRS, CDR2 YFSETQ. V dropped 0 bases and J dropped 7; count of bases not matched to a gene: 12. The CDR3 DNA is TGCGCCAGCAGCTTGGGACCCTGGGACAGTCAAGGTGAAGCTTTCTTT. This translates into CASSLGPWDSQGEAFF.

The chain carries TRBV2 and TRBJ2-7; a weak D match, TRBD2 (6 bases). Germline V CDR1 and CDR2: SNHLY, FYNNEI. The CDR3 is 12 amino acids. V lost 6 bases and J lost 5, with 11 bases in between. In nucleotides, the CDR3 is TGTGCCAGCAGGCCGGGACTGAACGAGCAGTACTTC. As protein: CASRPGLNEQYF.

This chain joins TRBV15 and TRBJ2-7, with TRBD2 matching 10 bases. This CDR3 has 17 residues. Trimming cost V 1 base and J 6 bases; bases outside gene matches: 12. Germline loops: CDR1 LNHNV, CDR2 YYDKDF (reference sequence). The CDR3 DNA reads as TGTGCCACCAGCAGAGGGGCCGGAGCTAGCGGGAGCGGCGAGCAGTACTTC. Its protein is CATSRGAGASGSGEQYF.

The CDR3 DNA reads as TGCGCCAGCAGCTTCCAGAGCACAGATACGCAGTATTTT. The encoded protein is CASSFQSTDTQYF. The chain uses TRBV5-1 and TRBJ2-3; D gene unclear. CDR3 size: 13 residues. Germline V gene data show CDR1 as SGHRS and CDR2 as YFSETQ. V was pared by 2 bases and J by 0 bases, with 4 bases between.

The chain uses TRBV12-3 or TRBV12-4 and TRBJ1-3, with D hard to call. There are 13 residues in the CDR3. V was shortened by 4 bases and J by 1 base, with 5 bases between the two germline ends. The CDR3 bases are TGTGCCAGCAGTTGGCCGTCTGGAAACACCATATATTTT. Encoded protein: CASSWPSGNTIYF.

The rearrangement uses TRBV20-1 and TRBJ2-1; D unresolved. The CDR3 runs to 11 residues. V lost 5 bases and J 10 bases, leaving 12 bases between the germline ends. In germline, CDR1 is DFQATT, CDR2 SNEGSKA (reference sequence). CDR3 in amino acids: CSAPSPREQFF. The CDR3 nucleotides read TGCAGTGCTCCCTCGCCGAGAGAGCAGTTCTTC.

This clone occurred once. The chain joins TRBV5-4 to TRBJ2-7; D possibly corresponds to TRBD2 (7 bases). Germline assignment: CDR1 SGHNT and CDR2 YYREEE (reference sequence). The CDR3 sequence is 14 residues long. V lost 4 bases to trimming and J lost 4 bases, with 15 bases between them. CDR3 protein: CASSPRRGGYEQYF. CDR3 nucleotide sequence: TGTGCCAGCAGCCCGCGCAGGGGAGGGTACGAGCAGTACTTC.

The chain joins TRBV19 to TRBJ1-3; a possible D gene is TRBD1 (6 bases). The CDR3 consists of 16 residues. Trimming took 5 bases from V and 0 from J, leaving 14 bases between them. Germline V lookup: CDR1 LNHDA, CDR2 SQIVND (reference sequence). The CDR3 loop is CASSFLAGASGNTIYF. The CDR3 nucleotides are TGTGCCAGTAGTTTCCTTGCAGGGGCCTCTGGAAACACCATATATTTT.

V and J are TRBV5-1 and TRBJ1-1, with no clear D. V lost 0 bases and J 5 bases, leaving 8 bases between the germline ends. The germline V gene has CDR1 SGHRS and CDR2 YFSETQ. The CDR3 covers 13 residues. The CDR3 bases are TGCGCCAGCAGCTTGGGGCCAGAAACTGAAGCTTTCTTT. Residues: CASSLGPETEAFF.

The chain recombines TRBV5-1 with TRBJ2-5, with D tentatively TRBD2 (6 bases). This CDR3 region has 16 residues. Germline V gene data show CDR1 as SGHRS and CDR2 as YFSETQ. V lost 2 bases and J 1 base, leaving 15 bases between the germline ends. The CDR3 region is CASSFGIGRTQETQYF. The DNA of the CDR3 is TGCGCCAGCAGCTTCGGGATCGGGAGAACCCAAGAGACCCAGTACTTC.

The chain recombines TRBV6-5 with TRBJ2-7, with 8 bases fitting TRBD2. CDR1 and CDR2 (germline): MNHEY, SVGAGI. The CDR3 totals 12 residues. Trimming cost V 5 bases and J 3 bases; bases outside gene matches: 0. This CDR3 is CASSSGSYEQYF. CDR3 DNA: TGTGCCAGCAGTAGCGGGAGCTACGAGCAGTACTTC.

About this clone itself: The junction differs from germline at one of its ends, possibly a read error. V gene TRBV7-7 combines with J gene TRBJ2-3; 13 nucleotides match TRBD2. The CDR3 spans 16 residues. The V gene's germline CDR1 is SSHAT and CDR2 FNYEAQ (reference sequence). CDR3 protein: CASSLLAGGQADTQYF. CDR3 nucleotide sequence: TGTGCTAGCAGCCTACTAGCGGGGGGGCAGGCAGATACGCAGTATTTT.

Note on this clone: In the same sample, other DNA sequences code for this CDR3. This chain uses TRBV7-9 with TRBJ1-2, with 9 positions matching TRBD1. The J segment lost 2 bases and the V segment lost 5 bases, leaving 3 bases of the junction unmatched. CDR1 and CDR2 from the germline V gene are SEHNR and FQNEAQ (reference sequence). This CDR3 has 14 residues. In nucleotides, the CDR3 is TGTGCCAGCAGCCTGGGGACAGGGAACTATGGCTACACCTTC. Translation: CASSLGTGNYGYTF.

The rearrangement joins TRBV6-2 or TRBV6-3 to TRBJ2-6, with TRBD1 identical over 8 bases. Germline V gene lookup returns CDR1 MNHEY and CDR2 SVGEGT. V dropped 5 bases and J dropped 0; count of bases not matched to a gene: 9. The CDR3 sequence is 18 residues long. The CDR3 region has the DNA TGTGCCAGCAGTCCAGTCAGGGGGCCCTTCTCTGGGGCCAACGTCCTGACTTTC. This encodes CASSPVRGPFSGANVLTF.

This clone was seen a few times. V usage is TRBV5-4 and J usage is TRBJ2-5, with D possibly matching TRBD2 (6 bases). This CDR3 has 13 residues. The germline V gene encodes CDR1 SGHNT and CDR2 YYREEE (reference sequence). Deletions cut 4 bases from V and 5 bases from J, with 12 bases between. CDR3 protein: CASSPGLLETQYF. As DNA, the CDR3 is TGTGCCAGCAGCCCGGGACTGCTTGAGACCCAGTACTTC.

The count of this clone is one. Here the CDR3 DNA reads TGTGCCAGCAGTTGGACTAGTTGGAATGAGCAGTTCTTC. As protein: CASSWTSWNEQFF. The chain has TRBV6-2 or TRBV6-3 and TRBJ2-1; 7 bases agree with TRBD2. Germline-derived CDR1 and CDR2 are MNHEY and SVGEGT. Trimming removed 4 bases from V and 7 bases from J; junction bases left unmatched: 4. This CDR3 has 13 amino acids.

The V call is TRBV5-1, the J call TRBJ1-6; unclear D gene. Trimming pared 4 bases from V and 1 base from J, leaving 12 bases between. The germline V gene encodes CDR1 SGHRS and CDR2 YFSETQ. This CDR3 contains 16 residues. CDR3 protein: CASSLDPGSYNSPLHF. The CDR3 coding sequence is TGCGCCAGCAGCCTTGACCCAGGATCCTATAATTCACCCCTCCACTTT.

The chain joins TRBV10-3 to TRBJ1-5; 7 nucleotides match TRBD1. Trimming removed 3 bases from V and 2 bases from J; junction bases left unmatched: 1. Germline CDR1 reads ENHRY; CDR2 reads SYGVKD. This CDR3 has 14 amino acids. The DNA of the CDR3 is TGTGCCATCAGTGAAGGACAGGGCAATCAGCCCCAGCATTTT. Translated, it gives CAISEGQGNQPQHF.

The V gene is TRBV19, the J gene TRBJ1-5, with 10 bases lining up with TRBD1. The germline V gene has CDR1 LNHDA and CDR2 SQIVND (reference sequence). CDR3 size: 16 residues. Losses at the gene ends were 3 bases for V and 6 bases for J; bases not matched to a gene: 8. The DNA for the CDR3 is TGTGCCAGTAGTATGTGGGGACAGGGGTCCGGTCAGCCCCAGCATTTT. Translation gives CASSMWGQGSGQPQHF. Supplemented by reference TRBV19 and TRBJ1-5, the full variable domain reads DGGITQSPKYLFRKEGQNVTLSCEQNLNHDAMYWYRQDPGQGLRLIYYSQIVNDFQKGDIAEGYSVSREKKESFPLTVTSAQKNPTAFYLCASSMWGQGSGQPQHFGDGTRLSIL.